A selection of T cell receptor beta chains follows, all from one sample in a study of T cells in Graves' hyperthyroidism and ophthalmopathy. Via MiXCR, TCRdb re-called the multiplex PCR reads, giving one row per CDR3 protein. The sample comprises hundreds of thousands of distinct CDR3 sequences, approximately 44% of which are singletons, and nearly 8.5% rests with the top ten. Sequencing was carried out using peripheral blood or thyroid tissue (not recorded which). These receptors originate from a woman aged 18 to 35 with Graves' hyperthyroidism. Both conserved end residues are part of each CDR3. The D gene is left open where the match is weak. Clone sizes are given selectively: once, few, many, or a class where the clone is expanded.

j_gene,abundance,v_gene,d_gene,CDR3nt,CDR3aa
TRBJ2-6,NA,TRBV7-9,NA,TGTGCCAGCAGCCAAGCTGATAGCGGAACCTCTGGGGCCAACGTCCTGACTTTC,CASSQADSGTSGANVLTF
TRBJ1-1,NA,TRBV9,NA,TGTGCCAGCAGCACGTGGACCCCCGGCACTGAAGCTTTCTTT,CASSTWTPGTEAFF
TRBJ1-1,NA,TRBV19,NA,TGTGCCAGTAGGTCCGGTCCCATGGCGAAGAACACTGAAGCTTTCTTT,CASRSGPMAKNTEAFF
TRBJ2-7,few,TRBV4-1,NA,TGTGCCAGCAGCCAAGATCCGGGCAGAAGTTACGAGCAGTACTTC,CASSQDPGRSYEQYF
TRBJ2-5,NA,TRBV29-1,NA,TGCAGCGTTGAAGATCTTCAGAGCATACGAGAGACCCAGTACTTC,CSVEDLQSIRETQYF
TRBJ2-7,many,TRBV15,TRBD1,TGTGCCACCAGCAGTGGGGACAGGGTGTACGAGCAGTACTTC,CATSSGDRVYEQYF
TRBJ1-2,NA,TRBV12-3/TRBV12-4,TRBD1,TGTGCCAGCAGTATTCGGACAGGGGATGGCTACACCTTC,CASSIRTGDGYTF
TRBJ1-3,NA,TRBV20-1,NA,TGCAGTGCTAGTGGGTATGCTGGAAACACCATATATTTT,CSASGYAGNTIYF
TRBJ2-7,NA,TRBV7-6,TRBD1,TGTGCCAGCAGCCGAGGGACAGCCTTATCCTACGAGCAGTACTTC,CASSRGTALSYEQYF
TRBJ1-2,NA,TRBV15,NA,TGTGCCACCAGTACCGGGGGCGGTAATGGCTACACCTTC,CATSTGGGNGYTF
TRBJ1-1,NA,TRBV14,NA,TGTGCCAGCAGCCGGTTGTTAAGACGAACTGAAGCTTTCTTT,CASSRLLRRTEAFF
TRBJ1-1,few,TRBV9,NA,TGTGCCAGCAGCGTAGAACCGGGTCAGAACACTGAAGCTTTCTTT,CASSVEPGQNTEAFF
TRBJ2-5,few,TRBV2,NA,TGTGCCAGCAGTGGGGGTAAGCAGTACTTC,CASSGGKQYF
TRBJ2-7,NA,TRBV7-6,NA,TGTGCCAGCAGCTTAGCGTCCCTACTAACCTGCGAGCAGTACTTC,CASSLASLLTCEQYF
TRBJ2-5,NA,TRBV20-1,TRBD2,TGCAGTGGGGGACTAGCGGGAGGAGATACGCAGTACTTC,CSGGLAGGDTQYF
TRBJ1-1,many,TRBV10-3,NA,TGTGCCATCAGTGAGTCGGAGAACCTGAACACTGAAGCTTTCTTT,CAISESENLNTEAFF
TRBJ1-6,NA,TRBV7-9,NA,TGTGCCAGCAGCAAAGAGGACAGCATAGGATTCTATAATTCACCCCTCCACTTT,CASSKEDSIGFYNSPLHF
TRBJ2-7,NA,TRBV5-1,NA,TGCGCCAGCAGCATTGGCCGGGACACCTACGAGCAGTACTTC,CASSIGRDTYEQYF
TRBJ2-7,many,TRBV7-9,TRBD1,TGTGCCAGCAGCACTACGGGACAGGGAACCTACGAGCAGTACTTC,CASSTTGQGTYEQYF
TRBJ2-7,few,TRBV5-1,NA,TGCGCCAGCAGCTTGGCAATCGGGAACGAGCAGTACTTC,CASSLAIGNEQYF
TRBJ2-7,few,TRBV7-9,NA,TGTGCCAGCACCCTCCCTGGATTCCCCTACGAGCAGTACTTC,CASTLPGFPYEQYF
TRBJ1-1,few,TRBV12-3/TRBV12-4,NA,TGTGCCAGCAGTTCCCAGGGGAAAGTTAACACTGAAGCTTTCTTT,CASSSQGKVNTEAFF
TRBJ2-7,NA,TRBV2,TRBD2,TGTGCCAGCAGTGCCGGGACTAGCGGGAGGGCCTCCTACGAGCAGTACTTC,CASSAGTSGRASYEQYF
TRBJ1-1,NA,TRBV20-1,TRBD1,TGCAGTGCTAGGGGCCTGACAGGGGGCGCAGGGACTGAAGCTTTCTTT,CSARGLTGGAGTEAFF
TRBJ1-5,many,TRBV14,NA,TGTGCCAGCAGCCAAGTTCAAGGTCTAGGCAATCAGCCCCAGCATTTT,CASSQVQGLGNQPQHF
TRBJ2-2,NA,TRBV5-1,TRBD1,TGCGCCAGCAGCTTCGACAGGGGGAACACCGGGGAGCTGTTTTTT,CASSFDRGNTGELFF
TRBJ1-4,NA,TRBV7-9,NA,NA,CASSPNSGRALMKNCFF
TRBJ1-2,many,TRBV2,TRBD1,TGTGCCAGCAGGCCGGGACAGCACTATGGCTACACCTTC,CASRPGQHYGYTF
TRBJ2-5,NA,TRBV20-1,TRBD1,TGCAGTGCTAGAGTTCCTCGACAGGGACCAGAGACCCAGTACTTC,CSARVPRQGPETQYF
TRBJ2-7,once,TRBV7-9,NA,TGTGCCAGCAGCTTCCGGGACAACGACCACGAGCAGTACTTC,CASSFRDNDHEQYF
TRBJ1-1,few,TRBV7-9,NA,TGTGCCAGCAGCCCCGTGAGGGGAAGGAACACTGAAGCTTTCTTT,CASSPVRGRNTEAFF
TRBJ1-6,few,TRBV6-6,TRBD1,TGTGCCAGCAGTTTAGGGGGCAGGAATTCACCCCTCCACTTT,CASSLGGRNSPLHF
TRBJ1-6,NA,TRBV6-1,TRBD1,TGTGCCATCAGTGACCTCAGGGGGCGAGGATCACCCCTCCACTTT,CAISDLRGRGSPLHF
TRBJ1-2,NA,TRBV2,TRBD1,TGTGCCAGCAGTAACCGACAGGGCGAGAACTATGGCTACACCTTC,CASSNRQGENYGYTF
TRBJ2-7,NA,TRBV7-8,NA,TGTGCCAGCAGTAATAAGGGAGGAGGGTACCACGAGCAGTACTTC,CASSNKGGGYHEQYF
TRBJ2-5,many,TRBV10-3,NA,TGTGCCATCAGTGATCCGCCGGGCGGGAAGGGAGAGACCCAGTACTTC,CAISDPPGGKGETQYF
TRBJ1-5,many,TRBV19,NA,TGTTCATCAGCACAGGGCAGTCAGCCCCAGCATTTT,CSSAQGSQPQHF
TRBJ2-7,NA,TRBV24-1,NA,TGTGCCACCAGTCTCCGTGTGTCCTACGAGCAGTACTTC,CATSLRVSYEQYF
TRBJ1-6,many,TRBV7-9,TRBD1,TGTGCCAGCGTACAGGGGGCGGATTCACCCCTCCACTTT,CASVQGADSPLHF
TRBJ1-3,NA,TRBV2,TRBD1,TGTGCCAGCAGATACAGGGGGCTTGGAAACACCATATATTTT,CASRYRGLGNTIYF
TRBJ1-1,few,TRBV7-3,TRBD1,TGTGCCAGCAGCTCCACAGGGGAGTTCACTGAAGCTTTCTTT,CASSSTGEFTEAFF
TRBJ2-7,NA,TRBV12-3/TRBV12-4,TRBD1,TGTGCCAGCAGGCTGGGACAGGCAGACTACGAGCAGTACTTC,CASRLGQADYEQYF
TRBJ2-7,NA,TRBV7-2,NA,TGTGCCAGCAGCTTAGACGTGGGAAGCTCCTACGAGCAGTACTTC,CASSLDVGSSYEQYF
TRBJ1-2,NA,TRBV29-1,TRBD1,TGCAGCGGCAGGACAGGCCACACCTTC,CSGRTGHTF
TRBJ1-2,NA,TRBV6-6,NA,TGTGCCAGCAGTTACGGGGGGCAGGGCTATGGCTACACCTTC,CASSYGGQGYGYTF
TRBJ1-1,NA,TRBV7-9,TRBD1,TGTGCCAGCAGCCGCGATTACAGGGGGCTCACTGAAGCTTCCTTT,CASSRDYRGLTEASF
TRBJ1-5,NA,TRBV2,NA,TGTGCCAGCAGTGAAGGGGCCCACTTTAGCAATCAGCCCCAGCATTTT,CASSEGAHFSNQPQHF
TRBJ2-7,NA,TRBV20-1,TRBD2,TGCAGTGTCCCGACTAGCGGGATTGGTGAGCAGTACTTC,CSVPTSGIGEQYF
TRBJ1-5,NA,TRBV12-3/TRBV12-4,NA,TGTGCCAGCAGTTTACGAGGGGGAGGACAGCCCCAGCATTTT,CASSLRGGGQPQHF